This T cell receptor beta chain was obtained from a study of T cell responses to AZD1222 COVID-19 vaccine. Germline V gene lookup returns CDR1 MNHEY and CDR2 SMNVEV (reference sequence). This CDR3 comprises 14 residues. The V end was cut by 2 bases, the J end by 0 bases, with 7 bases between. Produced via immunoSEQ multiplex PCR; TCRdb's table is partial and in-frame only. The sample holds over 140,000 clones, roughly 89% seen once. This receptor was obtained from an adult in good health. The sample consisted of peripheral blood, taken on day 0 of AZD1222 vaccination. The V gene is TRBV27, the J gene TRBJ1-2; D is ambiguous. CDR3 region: CASSLTGANYGYTF. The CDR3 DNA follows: TGTGCCAGCAGTTTAACCGGTGCTAACTATGGCTACACCTTC.